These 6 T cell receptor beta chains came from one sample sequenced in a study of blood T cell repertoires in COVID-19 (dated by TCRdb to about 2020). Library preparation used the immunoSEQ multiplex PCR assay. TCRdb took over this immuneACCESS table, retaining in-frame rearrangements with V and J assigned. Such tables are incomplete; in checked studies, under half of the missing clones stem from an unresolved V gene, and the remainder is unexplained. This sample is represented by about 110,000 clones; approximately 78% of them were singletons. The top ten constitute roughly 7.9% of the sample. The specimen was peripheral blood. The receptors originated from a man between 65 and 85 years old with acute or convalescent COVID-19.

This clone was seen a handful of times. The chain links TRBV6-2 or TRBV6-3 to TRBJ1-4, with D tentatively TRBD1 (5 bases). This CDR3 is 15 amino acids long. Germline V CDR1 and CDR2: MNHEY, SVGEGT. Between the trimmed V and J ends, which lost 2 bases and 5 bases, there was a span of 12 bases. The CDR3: CASSYLSRGNEKLFF. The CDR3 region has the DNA TGTGCCAGCAGTTACCTCAGTCGGGGGAATGAAAAACTGTTTTTT.

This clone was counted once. CDR3 protein: CASSLGGVGTDTQYF. CDR3 nucleotide sequence: TGTGCCAGCAGCTTGGGGGGCGTAGGCACAGATACGCAGTATTTT. J is TRBJ2-3 and V is TRBV5-8; D perhaps matches TRBD1 (5 bases). CDR1 SGHTS and CDR2 YDEGEE come from the germline V gene. V lost 0 bases to trimming and J lost 1 base, with 9 bases between them. The CDR3 length is 15 residues.

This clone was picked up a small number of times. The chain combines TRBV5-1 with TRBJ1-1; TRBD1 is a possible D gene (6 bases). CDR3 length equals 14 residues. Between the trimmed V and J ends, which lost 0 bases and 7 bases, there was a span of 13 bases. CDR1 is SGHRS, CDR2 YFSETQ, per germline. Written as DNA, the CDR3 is TGCGCCAGCAGCTTGGTATGGTTGGACAGTGAAGCTTTCTTT. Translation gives CASSLVWLDSEAFF.

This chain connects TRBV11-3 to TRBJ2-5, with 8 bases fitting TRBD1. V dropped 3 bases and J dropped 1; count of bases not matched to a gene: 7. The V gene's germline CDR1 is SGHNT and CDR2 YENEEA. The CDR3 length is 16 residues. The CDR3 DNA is TGTGCCAGCAGCTTGGGTTCAACAGGGGGCCAAGAGACCCAGTACTTC. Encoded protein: CASSLGSTGGQETQYF. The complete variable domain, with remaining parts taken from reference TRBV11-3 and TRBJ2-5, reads EAGVVQSPRYKIIEKKQPVAFWCNPISGHNTLYWYLQNLGQGPELLIRYENEEAVDDSQLPKDRFSAERLKGVDSTLKIQPAELGDSAVYLCASSLGSTGGQETQYFGPGTRLLVL.

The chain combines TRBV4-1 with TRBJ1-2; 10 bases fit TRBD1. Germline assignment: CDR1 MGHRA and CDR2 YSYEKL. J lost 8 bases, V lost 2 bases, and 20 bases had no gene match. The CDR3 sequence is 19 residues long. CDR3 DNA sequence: TGCGCCAGCAGCCAACAAATCACAAGGTCCGACAGGGGGCGTTTGGGCTACACCTTC. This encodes CASSQQITRSDRGRLGYTF.

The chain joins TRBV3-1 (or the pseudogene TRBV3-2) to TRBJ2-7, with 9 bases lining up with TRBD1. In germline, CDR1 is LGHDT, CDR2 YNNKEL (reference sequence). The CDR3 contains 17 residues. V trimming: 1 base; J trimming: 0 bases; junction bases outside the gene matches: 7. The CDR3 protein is CASSQVLGQGFSYEQYF. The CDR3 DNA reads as TGTGCCAGCAGCCAAGTCTTGGGACAGGGTTTCTCCTACGAGCAGTACTTC.